This entry lists 25 T cell receptor beta chains sequenced from one sample in a study of blood T cell repertoires in COVID-19. Some clones are missing from TCRdb's copy, which holds only in-frame ones; the method was immunoSEQ multiplex PCR. The sample has around 250,000 clones, roughly 88% seen once. The sequenced sample consisted of peripheral blood. The receptors stem from an older man with acute or convalescent COVID-19.

The genes are TRBV18 and TRBJ1-2, with 8 bases aligning to TRBD1. The CDR3 is 16 amino acids. Germline V gene sequence: CDR1 KGHSH, CDR2 LQKENI. The V gene end was trimmed by 3 bases and the J gene end by 1 base; junction bases not matched to a gene: 7. The CDR3 is CASSPRTGINNYGYTF. Written as DNA, the CDR3 is TGTGCCAGCTCACCGAGGACAGGGATAAATAACTATGGCTACACCTTC.

This clone was detected only once. The CDR3 reads CASSLGAGTFETQYF. The CDR3 DNA is TGTGCCAGCAGCTTAGGCGCGGGAACGTTTGAGACCCAGTACTTC. This chain links TRBV7-6 with TRBJ2-5; D is perhaps TRBD2 (6 bases). Germline V lookup: CDR1 SGHVS, CDR2 FNYEAQ. This CDR3 contains 15 residues. V shed 1 base and J shed 5 bases, with 14 bases lying between them.

The CDR3 protein is CASSVEEGPYGYTF. The CDR3 region has the DNA TGTGCCAGCAGCGTAGAGGAGGGACCGTATGGCTACACCTTC. The chain uses TRBV9 and TRBJ1-2; TRBD1 is a possible D gene (5 bases). Trimming removed 0 bases at V and 5 bases at J, with 11 bases between. CDR1 and CDR2 (germline): SGDLS, YYNGEE. This CDR3 has 14 residues.

The chain links TRBV4-1 to TRBJ1-2; D unclear. The germline V gene has CDR1 MGHRA and CDR2 YSYEKL. This CDR3 contains 13 residues. V lost 2 bases and J 4 bases, leaving 8 bases between the germline ends. In DNA form, the CDR3 reads TGCGCCAGCAGCCAACGCGACACCTATGGCTACACCTTC. Its protein product is CASSQRDTYGYTF.

The chain is built from TRBV7-9 and TRBJ2-5; tentative D call: TRBD2 (6 bases). The germline CDR1 and CDR2 sequences are SEHNR and FQNEAQ (reference sequence). The CDR3 has 13 residues. V was pared by 2 bases and J by 4 bases, with 8 bases between. The DNA of the CDR3 is TGTGCCAGCAGCTTAATGGGGGGAGAGACCCAGTACTTC. As protein: CASSLMGGETQYF.

About this clone itself: One end of the junction varies from germline; a read error may be responsible. The chain uses TRBV7-7 and TRBJ1-5; a possible D gene is TRBD1 (5 bases). Germline V gene lookup returns CDR1 SSHAT and CDR2 FNYEAQ (reference sequence). This CDR3 has 15 amino acids. In DNA form, the CDR3 reads TGTGCTAGCAGCTTATTTGCAGGGCCGGATCAGCCCCAGCATTTT. Protein: CASSLFAGPDQPQHF.

The gene calls are TRBV15 and TRBJ2-5; D is ambiguous. The CDR3 is 13 amino acids. Per germline, CDR1 LNHNV and CDR2 YYDKDF (reference sequence). V was shortened by 1 base and J by 5 bases, with 8 bases between the two germline ends. The CDR3 reads CATSRGAVETQYF. The DNA of the CDR3 is TGTGCCACCAGCAGAGGCGCCGTGGAGACCCAGTACTTC.

The V gene is TRBV20-1, the J gene TRBJ1-1, with D possibly TRBD1 on 6 matching bases. Trimming left V 3 bases short and J 2 bases short, with 13 bases between. Germline V gene data show CDR1 as DFQATT and CDR2 as SNEGSKA (reference sequence). The length of the CDR3 is 14 residues. DNA for the CDR3: TGCAGTGCTAGTCGGACAGCTTTTAACACTGAAGCTTTCTTT. It yields the protein CSASRTAFNTEAFF.

This chain uses TRBV28 with TRBJ1-5; 10 bases match TRBD1. Per the germline V gene, CDR1 is MDHEN and CDR2 is SYDVKM. Trimming removed 6 bases from V and 6 bases from J; junction bases left unmatched: 11. The CDR3 is made up of 16 amino acids. The CDR3: CASSPAGTGVTQPQHF. CDR3 nucleotide sequence: TGTGCCAGCAGCCCCGCCGGGACAGGGGTGACTCAGCCCCAGCATTTT.

This clone was found once. The chain carries TRBV28 and TRBJ1-3; 7 bases are shared with TRBD1. The CDR3 extends over 14 amino acids. J lost 4 bases, V lost 6 bases, and 6 bases had no gene match. Germline-derived CDR1 and CDR2 are MDHEN and SYDVKM. This CDR3 reads CASSDGTAGNTIYF. The CDR3 DNA reads TGTGCCAGCAGCGACGGGACAGCAGGAAACACCATATATTTT.

The chain couples TRBV7-9 to TRBJ2-1; the match to TRBD2 covers 14 bases. Germline CDR1 is SEHNR and CDR2 is FQNEAQ (reference sequence). The trim removed 11 bases at V and 8 bases at J, leaving 11 bases unmatched. CDR3 length equals 15 residues. The CDR3 loop reads CAAPTGTSGSYEQFF. CDR3 sequence (DNA): TGTGCCGCCCCGACTGGGACTAGCGGGAGCTATGAGCAGTTCTTC.

This rearrangement joins TRBV4-3 to TRBJ2-5; 9 nucleotides match TRBD2. Germline CDR1 reads LGHNA; CDR2 reads YSLEER. This CDR3 is built from 15 residues. V lost 1 base to trimming and J lost 5 bases; unmatched junction nucleotides: 5. The CDR3 is CASSQVSGGAETQYF. In DNA, the CDR3 is TGCGCCAGCAGCCAAGTTAGCGGGGGAGCCGAGACCCAGTACTTC.

This rearrangement joins TRBV20-1 to TRBJ2-7; no firm D call. Trimming left V 6 bases short and J 4 bases short, with 10 bases between. CDR1 and CDR2 (germline): DFQATT, SNEGSKA (reference sequence). The length of the CDR3 is 11 residues. CDR3 bases: TGCAGTGCAATGACACAGTACGAGCAGTACTTC. Its protein is CSAMTQYEQYF.

The chain couples TRBV19 to TRBJ1-2; 9 bases agree with TRBD1. V lost 4 bases and J lost 7; bases outside the gene matches: 4. CDR3 length equals 13 residues. From germline, CDR1 is LNHDA and CDR2 SQIVND (reference sequence). The CDR3 sequence is CASSTGQGLGYTF. For the CDR3, the DNA is TGTGCCAGTAGTACCGGACAGGGGCTTGGCTACACCTTC.

V and J are TRBV7-8 and TRBJ1-5; the D gene is possibly TRBD1 (6 bases). With 4 bases removed from V and 1 base from J, the gap between germline ends came to 17 bases. The CDR3 runs 17 residues. Germline V gene sequence: CDR1 SGHVS, CDR2 FQNEAQ. DNA of the CDR3: TGTGCCAGCAGCTCTTGGACAGCACAAAGGAGCAATCAGCCCCAGCATTTT. Protein: CASSSWTAQRSNQPQHF.

The chain employs TRBV29-1 and TRBJ2-1; TRBD2 matches 12 bases. From germline, CDR1 is SQVTM and CDR2 ANQGSEA. The J segment lost 12 bases and the V segment lost 3 bases, leaving 15 bases of the junction unmatched. The CDR3 is 16 residues long. CDR3 nucleotides: TGCAGCGTTGACGACAGGGTGACTAGCGGGAGTAGAGGGCAGTTCTTC. It yields the protein CSVDDRVTSGSRGQFF.

The V call is TRBV29-1, the J call TRBJ1-1; possible D gene TRBD1, 6 bases. With 4 bases removed from V and 1 base from J, the gap between germline ends came to 16 bases. Looked up from germline, CDR1 is SQVTM and CDR2 is ANQGSEA. The CDR3 is 15 amino acids. For the CDR3, the DNA is TGCAGCGTTGCGCCTTTGGGACATCCGAACACTGAAGCTTTCTTT. Its translation: CSVAPLGHPNTEAFF.

This chain links TRBV6-2 or TRBV6-3 with TRBJ2-1; 7 positions match TRBD2. Germline CDR1 reads MNHEY; CDR2 reads SVGEGT. The J segment lost 6 bases and the V segment lost 0 bases, leaving 11 bases of the junction unmatched. The CDR3 spans 17 residues. The CDR3 reads CASSYSNRDYLRNEQFF. CDR3 DNA sequence: TGTGCCAGCAGTTACTCCAACCGGGACTACTTGCGCAATGAGCAGTTCTTC.

The gene calls are TRBV28 and TRBJ1-2; possible D gene TRBD1, 5 bases. V was pared by 5 bases and J by 4 bases, with 11 bases between. The CDR3 consists of 13 residues. Germline V gene lookup returns CDR1 MDHEN and CDR2 SYDVKM. The CDR3 nucleotides are TGTGCCAGCAGTCTGACAGACCTCTATGGCTACACCTTC. Protein: CASSLTDLYGYTF.

This chain links TRBV7-2 with TRBJ2-2; possibly TRBD2 for D (6 bases). Germline V CDR1 and CDR2: SGHTA, FQGNSA. Trimming cost V 5 bases and J 5 bases, with 9 bases left between them. The CDR3 is made up of 13 amino acids. For the CDR3, the DNA is TGTGCCAGCAGCCGAGGAGGGACCGGGGAGCTGTTTTTT. Encoded protein: CASSRGGTGELFF.

The chain uses TRBV19 and TRBJ1-6; D is possibly TRBD1 (5 bases). Germline values: CDR1 LNHDA, CDR2 SQIVND (reference sequence). V shed 8 bases and J shed 1 base, with 12 bases lying between them. The CDR3 totals 15 residues. The CDR3 DNA sequence: TGTGCCAGTTCTGTCGGGGGTTCCTATAATTCACCCCTCCACTTT. Encoded protein: CASSVGGSYNSPLHF.

CDR3 sequence: CATSRGQGANQPQHF. The CDR3 DNA is TGTGCCACCAGCAGAGGACAGGGAGCTAATCAGCCCCAGCATTTT. V usage is TRBV15 and J usage is TRBJ1-5, with 7 nucleotides matching TRBD1. With 1 base clipped from V and 4 bases from J, the junction kept 4 bases outside the gene matches. The CDR3 length is 15 residues. Germline CDR1 LNHNV, CDR2 YYDKDF (reference sequence).

V gene TRBV3-1 (or the pseudogene TRBV3-2) combines with J gene TRBJ2-1, with D perhaps TRBD1 (6 bases). CDR1 and CDR2 (germline): LGHDT, YNNKEL (reference sequence). The ends were cut back, 0 bases at V and 3 bases at J, with 18 bases in the middle. This CDR3 is 18 amino acids long. The CDR3 here is CASSQERVRTAFYNEQFF. The DNA for the CDR3 is TGTGCCAGCAGCCAAGAAAGAGTTAGGACAGCTTTCTACAATGAGCAGTTCTTC.

CDR3 protein: CASSQEQGRGGFGAFF. In nucleotides, the CDR3 is TGCGCCAGCAGCCAAGAGCAGGGCAGGGGAGGGTTTGGAGCTTTCTTT. The chain recombines TRBV4-3 with TRBJ1-1; TRBD1 is a possible D gene (6 bases). Per the germline V gene, CDR1 is LGHNA and CDR2 is YSLEER. V lost 0 bases and J lost 10, with 21 bases in between. The CDR3 consists of 16 residues.

The J gene is TRBJ1-5, the V gene TRBV19, with 7 bases fitting TRBD1. The junction had 5 bases not matched to a gene; V was cut back by 5 bases and J by 1 base. Germline CDR1 is LNHDA and CDR2 is SQIVND (reference sequence). The CDR3 has 15 residues. For the CDR3, the DNA is TGTGCCAGTAGTGCCTTGGACAGGAGCAATCAGCCCCAGCATTTT. Its protein product is CASSALDRSNQPQHF.